The 28 T cell receptor beta chains below were found in one sample sequenced in a study of T cell responses to AZD1222 COVID-19 vaccine. Some clones are missing from TCRdb's copy, which holds only in-frame ones; the method was immunoSEQ multiplex PCR. The sample yields some 110,000 clones, around 87% seen once. Material: peripheral blood, obtained on day 0 of AZD1222 vaccination. The receptors here all came from an adult in good health.

This clone occurred once. The V call is TRBV7-2, the J call TRBJ2-3, with 13 bases that match TRBD2. This CDR3 is 17 amino acids long. J lost 2 bases, V lost 5 bases, and 7 bases had no gene match. Looked up from germline, CDR1 is SGHTA and CDR2 is FQGNSA. CDR3 loop: CASSLRTSGGPTDTQYF. In DNA form, the CDR3 reads TGTGCCAGCAGCCTACGGACTAGCGGGGGTCCCACAGATACGCAGTATTTT. Together with reference TRBV7-2 and TRBJ2-3, the CDR3 gives the full variable domain: GAGVSQSPSNKVTEKGKDVELRCDPISGHTALYWYRQSLGQGLEFLIYFQGNSAPDKSGLPSDRFSAERTGGSVSTLTIQRTQQEDSAVYLCASSLRTSGGPTDTQYFGPGTRLTVL.

The chain links TRBV7-9 to TRBJ1-2; D is undetermined. Germline V CDR1 and CDR2: SEHNR, FQNEAQ (reference sequence). This CDR3 is built from 11 residues. Trimming cost V 5 bases and J 2 bases, with 3 bases left between them. This CDR3 reads CASSLNYGYTF. CDR3 DNA sequence: TGTGCCAGCAGCCTCAACTATGGCTACACCTTC.

The genes are TRBV2 and TRBJ2-2; 10 positions agree with TRBD1. Germline CDR1 and CDR2: SNHLY and FYNNEI. There are 14 residues in the CDR3. The trim removed 7 bases at V and 6 bases at J, leaving 5 bases unmatched. CDR3 loop: CASNRDRGSGELFF. The CDR3 bases are TGTGCCAGCAACCGGGACAGGGGATCCGGGGAGCTGTTTTTT.

This clone was seen a single time. This chain links TRBV19 with TRBJ2-3, with 11 positions matching TRBD2. Germline CDR1 and CDR2: LNHDA and SQIVND (reference sequence). The V and J ends lost 3 bases and 2 bases, in that order; junction bases with no gene match: 7. The CDR3 is made up of 17 amino acids. CDR3 amino acids: CASSISSGGTSTDTQYF. The CDR3 coding sequence is TGTGCCAGTAGTATTTCTAGCGGGGGGACTTCCACAGATACGCAGTATTTT. The entire variable domain, with the rest obtained from reference TRBV19 and TRBJ2-3, is as follows: DGGITQSPKYLFRKEGQNVTLSCEQNLNHDAMYWYRQDPGQGLRLIYYSQIVNDFQKGDIAEGYSVSREKKESFPLTVTSAQKNPTAFYLCASSISSGGTSTDTQYFGPGTRLTVL.

The chain couples TRBV3-1 (or the pseudogene TRBV3-2) to TRBJ2-7; possible D gene TRBD2, 6 bases. This CDR3 spans 13 amino acids. V was cut by 1 base and J by 2 bases, with 6 bases left in between. Germline CDR1 LGHDT, CDR2 YNNKEL (reference sequence). DNA of the CDR3: TGTGCCAGCAGCCAAGGGGGGGCCTACGAGCAGTACTTC. It codes for CASSQGGAYEQYF.

This chain connects TRBV28 to TRBJ2-7; 7 bases line up with TRBD1. In germline, CDR1 is MDHEN, CDR2 SYDVKM. V lost 2 bases and J lost 2; bases outside the gene matches: 0. This CDR3 is built from 13 residues. CDR3 DNA: TGTGCCAGCAGTTTAACAGGGGCCTACGAGCAGTACTTC. Translated, it gives CASSLTGAYEQYF.

V and J are TRBV29-1 and TRBJ1-1, with D unresolved. In germline, CDR1 is SQVTM, CDR2 ANQGSEA. With 7 bases removed from V and 3 bases from J, the gap between germline ends came to 9 bases. The CDR3 runs 11 residues. CDR3 protein: CSAGRDTEAFF. The CDR3 DNA is TGCAGCGCCGGTCGTGACACTGAAGCTTTCTTT.

This chain joins TRBV5-1 and TRBJ2-5, with unresolved D. The CDR3 length is 15 residues. CDR1 and CDR2 (germline): SGHRS, YFSETQ. V shed 3 bases and J shed 3 bases, with 15 bases lying between them. CDR3 in DNA: TGCGCCAGCAGCTACCTCCGGACGCCTGAAGAGACCCAGTACTTC. It specifies CASSYLRTPEETQYF. Using reference TRBV5-1 and TRBJ2-5 for the parts outside the CDR3, the full variable domain is KAGVTQTPRYLIKTRGQQVTLSCSPISGHRSVSWYQQTPGQGLQFLFEYFSETQRNKGNFPGRFSGRQFSNSRSEMNVSTLELGDSALYLCASSYLRTPEETQYFGPGTRLLVL.

V gene TRBV6-5 combines with J gene TRBJ2-3, with 8 bases aligning to TRBD1. Germline assignment: CDR1 MNHEY and CDR2 SVGAGI. The J segment lost 0 bases and the V segment lost 6 bases, leaving 5 bases of the junction unmatched. This CDR3 contains 15 residues. The CDR3 sequence: CASRETGVSTDTQYF. The CDR3 nucleotides are TGTGCCAGCAGGGAGACAGGGGTTAGCACAGATACGCAGTATTTT.

The chain uses TRBV9 and TRBJ2-3; 11 nucleotides line up with TRBD2. The CDR3 spans 16 residues. In germline, CDR1 is SGDLS, CDR2 YYNGEE. The V gene end was trimmed by 4 bases and the J gene end by 1 base; junction bases not matched to a gene: 5. This CDR3 is CASSSRLAGRTDTQYF. Written as DNA, the CDR3 is TGTGCCAGCAGCTCAAGACTAGCGGGGCGCACAGATACGCAGTATTTT.

The chain has TRBV3-1 (or the pseudogene TRBV3-2) and TRBJ2-2; D is uncertain. The V and J ends lost 6 bases and 0 bases respectively, with 20 bases between them. Germline V gives CDR1 LGHDT, CDR2 YNNKEL (reference sequence). The CDR3 totals 18 residues. CDR3 sequence reads: CASRGSDVIRPNTGELFF. The CDR3 DNA follows: TGTGCCAGCAGAGGCAGCGACGTGATTCGCCCGAACACCGGGGAGCTGTTTTTT.

This clone showed up just a few times. The identical CDR3 is also encoded by other nucleotide sequences in the sample. V is TRBV7-3 and J is TRBJ2-5; D might be TRBD1 or TRBD2, each matching 5 bases. The V and J ends lost 5 bases and 1 base respectively, with 11 bases between them. Germline CDR1 is SGHTA and CDR2 is FQGTGA. The CDR3 has 14 residues. The CDR3 protein is CASSPTGLQETQYF. DNA of the CDR3: TGTGCCAGCAGCCCTACGGGGCTCCAAGAGACCCAGTACTTC.

The chain employs TRBV18 and TRBJ2-5, with D possibly matching TRBD1 (5 bases). The germline CDR1 and CDR2 sequences are KGHSH and LQKENI. The CDR3 has 13 amino acids. The ends were cut back, 3 bases at V and 5 bases at J, with 10 bases in the middle. CDR3 nucleotide sequence: TGTGCCAGCTCACCGCTCAGGGTGGAGACCCAGTACTTC. It specifies CASSPLRVETQYF.

The V call is TRBV7-6, the J call TRBJ1-1, with 7 positions matching TRBD1. The CDR3 has 16 residues. Germline V gene sequence: CDR1 SGHVS, CDR2 FNYEAQ. V was pared by 5 bases and J by 3 bases, with 12 bases of the junction left unmatched. CDR3 in DNA: TGTGCCAGCAGCCCGGGTTCGGGCACAGGGGACACTGAAGCTTTCTTT. It encodes CASSPGSGTGDTEAFF.

The chain uses TRBV11-2 and TRBJ2-4; TRBD1 matches at 9 bases. CDR1 SGHAT and CDR2 FQNNGV come from the germline V gene. Trimming removed 5 bases from V and 0 bases from J; junction bases left unmatched: 14. The CDR3 runs 19 residues. CDR3: CASSSSLGTGTLAKNIQYF. CDR3 in DNA: TGTGCCAGCAGCAGCTCATTAGGGACAGGGACACTAGCCAAAAACATTCAGTACTTC.

The gene calls are TRBV4-2 and TRBJ1-2; TRBD1 is a possible D gene (6 bases). Trimming removed 4 bases at V and 4 bases at J, with 16 bases between. From germline, CDR1 is LGHNA and CDR2 YNFKEQ. The length of the CDR3 is 15 residues. The CDR3 spells CASSPSQGSSYGYTF. CDR3 DNA: TGTGCCAGCAGCCCCTCACAGGGCTCGAGCTATGGCTACACCTTC.

This chain connects TRBV28 to TRBJ2-7, with D maybe TRBD2 (5 bases). Germline V gene lookup returns CDR1 MDHEN and CDR2 SYDVKM. The V and J ends lost 8 bases and 5 bases respectively, with 19 bases between them. The CDR3 contains 14 residues. CDR3 region: CASLLVSASHEQYF. The CDR3 DNA is TGTGCCAGCCTTCTTGTAAGCGCTAGCCACGAGCAGTACTTC.

This chain connects TRBV4-2 to TRBJ1-3; D not resolved. V was clipped by 4 bases and J by 0 bases, with 16 bases between them. Germline V gives CDR1 LGHNA, CDR2 YNFKEQ. This CDR3 has 17 residues. The CDR3 loop is CASSRGERLDSGNTIYF. The CDR3, as DNA: TGTGCCAGCAGCCGCGGAGAGAGGTTGGACTCTGGAAACACCATATATTTT.

V usage is TRBV5-6 and J usage is TRBJ1-5, with a tentative D call TRBD1 (5 bases). V dropped 2 bases and J dropped 7 bases, with 13 bases sitting between them. The germline gives CDR1 SGHDT, CDR2 YYEEEE. This CDR3 contains 14 residues. The CDR3 loop reads CASSFSGGGQPQHF. CDR3 bases: TGTGCCAGCAGCTTTTCTGGGGGTGGCCAGCCCCAGCATTTT.

The chain uses TRBV30 and TRBJ1-5; D is perhaps TRBD1 (6 bases). The germline V gene encodes CDR1 GTSNPN and CDR2 SVGIG (reference sequence). This CDR3 has 14 residues. The V gene lost 7 bases and the J gene lost 2 bases, with 15 bases spanning the gap. Here the CDR3 DNA reads TGTGCCTACCAGGGGATGGGGGGCAATCAGCCCCAGCATTTT. Its protein is CAYQGMGGNQPQHF.

This chain links TRBV4-1 with TRBJ2-1; D is undetermined. The CDR3 loop spans 17 amino acids. Deletions cut 0 bases from V and 7 bases from J, with 19 bases between. Germline V gene lookup returns CDR1 MGHRA and CDR2 YSYEKL. The CDR3 DNA reads TGCGCCAGCAGCCAAGAGCCGCCGGGCCATCTCATTAATGAGCAGTTCTTC. Encoded protein: CASSQEPPGHLINEQFF.

The J gene is TRBJ2-5, the V gene TRBV5-4; 11 nucleotides align to TRBD1. Trimming removed 4 bases from V and 5 bases from J; junction bases left unmatched: 4. This CDR3 spans 14 amino acids. Looked up from germline, CDR1 is SGHNT and CDR2 is YYREEE (reference sequence). CDR3 in amino acids: CASSSWDRGETQYF. The CDR3 DNA is TGTGCCAGCAGCAGCTGGGACAGGGGGGAGACCCAGTACTTC.

This clone was counted a single time. The chain recombines TRBV18 with TRBJ2-1; 9 bases are shared with TRBD2. The CDR3 is made up of 15 amino acids. V was clipped by 2 bases and J by 6 bases; unmatched bases: 5. The germline CDR1 and CDR2 sequences are KGHSH and LQKENI. This CDR3 is CASSPVLAGTNEQFF. CDR3 DNA sequence: TGTGCCAGCTCACCAGTACTAGCGGGTACCAATGAGCAGTTCTTC.

This clone was detected a few times. The J gene is TRBJ2-7, the V gene TRBV5-1; perhaps TRBD2 as D (6 bases). Germline V gene lookup returns CDR1 SGHRS and CDR2 YFSETQ. Trimming pared 2 bases from V and 1 base from J, leaving 16 bases between. This CDR3 is 16 amino acids long. CDR3 in amino acids: CASSFSSAGPSYEQYF. The CDR3 DNA follows: TGCGCCAGCAGCTTTTCGAGTGCGGGGCCATCCTACGAGCAGTACTTC. Supplemented by reference TRBV5-1 and TRBJ2-7, the full variable domain reads KAGVTQTPRYLIKTRGQQVTLSCSPISGHRSVSWYQQTPGQGLQFLFEYFSETQRNKGNFPGRFSGRQFSNSRSEMNVSTLELGDSALYLCASSFSSAGPSYEQYFGPGTRLTVT.

This chain uses TRBV18 with TRBJ1-5; D not resolved. The V gene lost 4 bases and the J gene lost 0 bases, with 10 bases spanning the gap. This CDR3 comprises 15 residues. Germline loops: CDR1 KGHSH, CDR2 LQKENI. CDR3 DNA: TGTGCCAGCTCACTAACAGAATATAGCAATCAGCCCCAGCATTTT. Translation gives CASSLTEYSNQPQHF. The full variable domain, in which reference TRBV18 and TRBJ1-5 provide the parts outside the CDR3, is NAGVMQNPRHLVRRRGQEARLRCSPMKGHSHVYWYRQLPEEGLKFMVYLQKENIIDESGMPKERFSAEFPKEGPSILRIQQVVRGDSAAYFCASSLTEYSNQPQHFGDGTRLSIL.

The rearrangement joins TRBV7-2 to TRBJ1-2, with 7 bases fitting TRBD1. Trimming removed 5 bases from V and 10 bases from J; junction bases left unmatched: 7. CDR1 and CDR2 from the germline V gene are SGHTA and FQGNSA. The length of the CDR3 is 12 residues. The CDR3 sequence: CASSATGQLYTF. CDR3 bases: TGTGCCAGCAGCGCCACGGGACAGCTCTACACCTTC.

This clone has a handful of counts. The rearrangement links TRBV9 to TRBJ1-2, with D perhaps TRBD1 (6 bases). Germline V gene sequence: CDR1 SGDLS, CDR2 YYNGEE. V was clipped by 3 bases and J by 8 bases, with 17 bases between them. This CDR3 spans 14 amino acids. CDR3 DNA: TGTGCCAGCAGCGGGTCGGGGGCGCTTCGGGGCTACACCTTC. Amino acids: CASSGSGALRGYTF.

The rearrangement joins TRBV29-1 to TRBJ2-4, with 7 bases fitting TRBD1. With V trimmed by 4 bases and J by 8 bases, 11 bases remained unmatched. The CDR3 has 14 residues. The germline V gene has CDR1 SQVTM and CDR2 ANQGSEA. CDR3 sequence: CSVGGPQGRDIQYF. The CDR3 DNA sequence: TGCAGCGTTGGGGGCCCACAGGGGAGAGACATTCAGTACTTC.